These T cell receptor beta chains were read from a single sample in a study of naive and memory T cell subsets. One entry per CDR3 protein results from TCRdb running MiXCR on the UMI-ligation and nested PCR reads. The sample gives 95,000 to 150,000 distinct CDR3 sequences, approximately 37% of which show up once; about 0.85% is in the top ten. The sample comprised central memory CD4+ T cells from blood. Source of these receptors: a human donor in good health. The CDR3 runs from the conserved cysteine through the conserved F or W. Each record gives: V gene, J gene, clone size, D gene, CDR3 DNA, CDR3 protein. A D gene is named only where the DNA matches it firmly. Some rows mark clone size as missing; the rest say once, few, many or name a class of expanded clone.

>TRBV28|TRBJ1-5|.|.
TGTGCCATCGCCCCACTGGCACGGCAGCCCCAGCATTTT
CAIAPLARQPQHF
>TRBV11-2|TRBJ2-3|.|.
TGTGCCAGCAGAAGACATGTCACAGATACGCAGTATTTT
CASRRHVTDTQYF
>TRBV5-6|TRBJ2-1|.|.
TGTGCCAGCAGCTTGTTGAATGAGGGAAATAATGAGCAGTTCTTC
CASSLLNEGNNEQFF
>TRBV29-1|TRBJ2-4|few|TRBD1
TGCAGCGTTATCCGGGACAGGGGAAACATTCAGTACTTC
CSVIRDRGNIQYF
>TRBV7-9|TRBJ1-5|few|.
TGTGCCAGCAGCTTTAGTCTTAGCAATCAGCCCCAGCATTTT
CASSFSLSNQPQHF
>TRBV5-5|TRBJ1-5|.|.
TGTGCCAGCAGCTTGTTGGGGGATGGAAATCAGCCCCAGCATTTT
CASSLLGDGNQPQHF
>TRBV20-1|TRBJ2-5|few|.
TGCAGTGCCCCGCCGCGCGTGCTAGCTGGTGAGGAGACCCAGTACTTC
CSAPPRVLAGEETQYF
>TRBV7-6|TRBJ1-3|.|.
TGTGCCAGCAGCCCAGGAAGCTCTGGAAACACCATATATTTT
CASSPGSSGNTIYF
>TRBV3-1|TRBJ2-5|.|.
TGTGCCAGCAGCCAAGAGGCCAGGGGCCCAGAGACCCAGTACTTC
CASSQEARGPETQYF
>TRBV27|TRBJ2-7|few|.
TGTGCCAGCAGACGCTCCGGGACAAGCTACGAGCAGTACTTC
CASRRSGTSYEQYF
>TRBV12-3/TRBV12-4|TRBJ1-1|few|TRBD1
TGTGCCAGCAGGGCGACAGGGGGCGACACTGAAGCTTTCTTT
CASRATGGDTEAFF